This entry features one T cell receptor beta chain sequence. This clonotype was detected a few times. It has no known antigen specificity. The sample holds no much larger clone one base away, and base qualities are not on file. This specimen's treatment or condition label, per the study, means: live attenuated yellow fever vaccine strain. A standard Ficoll-Paque protocol was used to isolate PBMCs from peripheral blood. Dynabeads CD4 and CD8 positive selection kits were used to isolate the CD4 and CD8 T-cell fractions. TriZol was used to extract RNA from bulk PBMCs, CD4 and CD8 fractions, and dextramer-positive and dextramer-negative fractions. The data stem from a study of T cells after yellow fever vaccination (dated by TCRdb to between 2018 and 2020). For the study in its entirety: Libraries from fractions with low cell numbers were prepared with the SMART-Seq v4 Ultra Low Input RNA kit. Bulk TCR alpha and beta repertoires were sequenced longitudinally to track T-cell clones before and after primary and booster YFV17D yellow fever vaccination. Two healthy male donors, one aged 18 to 29 and one aged 30 to 40 years, were included in the cohort. Blood was collected at multiple timepoints before and after primary and secondary immunization, and bulk PBMC replicates and cell subsets were isolated.

The instrument was an Illumina NovaSeq 6000. TCR cDNA was synthesized by 5'RACE template switching, through which a universal primer site and unique molecular identifiers were introduced. cDNA synthesis was primed from both the TCR alpha and TCR beta constant segments. Two PCR steps were used to amplify libraries, with sample barcodes and sequencing adapters being added in the second step. Sequencing of libraries was performed on Illumina HiSeq 2500 (2x100 bp) or NovaSeq (2x150 bp). In the original analysis: Reads were demultiplexed and collapsed into UMI consensus sequences with MIGEC, and V(D)J alignment was performed with MiXCR. Vaccine-responding clonotypes were identified with edgeR using replicate PBMC samples, with FDR below 0.01 and a log2 fold change above 5 up to day 15 being required. Each bulk clonotype received a CD4 or CD8 identity based on whether the sequenced CD4 or CD8 repertoire contained that clonotype at higher abundance. TCRdb reanalyzed the raw reads on its own, using fastp at Q25 for trimming and MiXCR for clone calling, and kept in-frame beta chains. Every CDR3 protein is listed once, alongside the most common genes and DNA of its rows. It is TCRdb's table, rather than the study itself, that gives the V and J calls and clone size. Across this sample there are under 400,000 distinct CDR3 sequences, with 9.5% to 15% seen only once. The ten most abundant clones make up 2.5% to 3.5% of the sample.

The germline V gene sets CDR1 to SGHDT and CDR2 to YYEEEE. Its CDR3 holds 12 amino acids, cysteine through phenylalanine. Only CDR3 DNA is held: 36 bases, read in frame from base 1. Trimming accounts for 7 bases at V and 5 bases at J, while the number of junction bases matched to no gene is 3. What the research found in general, with its limitations: Computational filtering was needed because FACS-sorted repertoires could contain abundant contaminating clonotypes from the bulk population. Because the study included only a couple of donors, the extent to which the findings can be generalized is limited. Most clones expanded after primary vaccination (about 95% of CD4 and approximately 90% of CD8) were re-detected after the booster, suggesting that broad memory maintenance occurred. A small share of clonotypes occurred in both CD4 and CD8 compartments, likely arising from convergent recombination. Compared with the primary T-cell response, the secondary T-cell response was weaker but faster, peaking on day 5 rather than day 15.

This clonotype originated in a man in his late teens or twenties who received the YFV17D yellow fever vaccine. The input for sequencing was CD4+ T cells sorted from PBMCs, taken 15 days after the yellow fever booster vaccination. This chain is built from TRBV5-6 and TRBJ2-3; 8 nucleotides in the junction match TRBD1. CDR3 loop: CASRDRLDTQYF. The DNA reads as follows: TGTGCCAGCCGGGACAGGCTAGATACGCAGTATTTT.